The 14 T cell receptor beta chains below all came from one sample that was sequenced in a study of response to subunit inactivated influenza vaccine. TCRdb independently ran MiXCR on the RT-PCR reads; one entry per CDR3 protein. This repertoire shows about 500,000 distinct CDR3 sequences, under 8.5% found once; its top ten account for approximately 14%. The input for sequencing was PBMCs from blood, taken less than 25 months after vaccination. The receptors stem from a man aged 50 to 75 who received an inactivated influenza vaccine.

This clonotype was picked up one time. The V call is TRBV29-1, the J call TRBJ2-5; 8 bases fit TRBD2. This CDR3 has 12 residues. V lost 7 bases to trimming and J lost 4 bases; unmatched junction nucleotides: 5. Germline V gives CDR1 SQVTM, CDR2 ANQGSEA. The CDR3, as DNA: TGCAGCGCCGCGACTAGCGTAGAGACCCAGTACTTC. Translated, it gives CSAATSVETQYF.

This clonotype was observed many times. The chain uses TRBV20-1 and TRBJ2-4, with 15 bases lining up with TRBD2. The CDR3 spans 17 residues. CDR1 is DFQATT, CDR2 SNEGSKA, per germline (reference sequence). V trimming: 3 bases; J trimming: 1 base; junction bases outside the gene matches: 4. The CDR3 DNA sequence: TGCAGTGCTAGGGGGACTAGCGGGAGGTTTGCCAAAAACATTCAGTACTTC. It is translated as CSARGTSGRFAKNIQYF.

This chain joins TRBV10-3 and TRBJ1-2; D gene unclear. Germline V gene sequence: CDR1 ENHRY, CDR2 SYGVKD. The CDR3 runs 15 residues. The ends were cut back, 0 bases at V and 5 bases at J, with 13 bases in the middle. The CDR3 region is CAISESNRGSYGYTF. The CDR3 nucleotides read TGTGCCATCAGTGAGTCGAATCGAGGGTCGTATGGCTACACCTTC.

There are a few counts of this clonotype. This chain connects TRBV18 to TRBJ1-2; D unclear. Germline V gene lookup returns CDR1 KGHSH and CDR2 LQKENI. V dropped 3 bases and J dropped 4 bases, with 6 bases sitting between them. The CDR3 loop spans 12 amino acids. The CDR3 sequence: CASSPRSYGYTF. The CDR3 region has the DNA TGTGCCAGCTCACCGCGGAGCTATGGCTACACCTTC.

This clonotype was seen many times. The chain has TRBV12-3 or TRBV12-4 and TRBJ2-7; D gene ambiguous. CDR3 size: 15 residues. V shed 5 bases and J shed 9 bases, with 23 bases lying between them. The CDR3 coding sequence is TGTGCCAGCAGTGCTGCCGGGCTCCGCCTCGACGGGCAGTACTTC. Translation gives CASSAAGLRLDGQYF.

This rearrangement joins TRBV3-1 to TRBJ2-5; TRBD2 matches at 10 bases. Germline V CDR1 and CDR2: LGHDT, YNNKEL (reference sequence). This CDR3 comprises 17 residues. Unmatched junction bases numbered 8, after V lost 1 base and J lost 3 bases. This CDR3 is CASSQGVGLAVEETQYF. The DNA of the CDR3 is TGTGCCAGCAGCCAAGGTGTTGGACTAGCGGTTGAAGAGACCCAGTACTTC.

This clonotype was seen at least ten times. As DNA, the CDR3 is TGTGCCAGCAGCGTCGCCACAGGGTACTCTGGAAACACCATATATTTT. The encoded protein is CASSVATGYSGNTIYF. V usage is TRBV7-8 and J usage is TRBJ1-3; a possible D gene is TRBD1 (6 bases). The germline gives CDR1 SGHVS, CDR2 FQNEAQ. V was cut by 5 bases and J by 0 bases, with 14 bases left in between. This CDR3 has 16 residues.

The CDR3 protein is CASSQAPDSKNIQYF. DNA for the CDR3: TGCGCCAGCAGCCAAGCCCCGGACTCTAAAAACATTCAGTACTTC. The chain couples TRBV4-1 to TRBJ2-4; tentatively, D is TRBD2 (5 bases). Trimming took 1 base from V and 4 from J, leaving 11 bases between them. CDR3 length: 15 residues. Germline V lookup: CDR1 MGHRA, CDR2 YSYEKL.

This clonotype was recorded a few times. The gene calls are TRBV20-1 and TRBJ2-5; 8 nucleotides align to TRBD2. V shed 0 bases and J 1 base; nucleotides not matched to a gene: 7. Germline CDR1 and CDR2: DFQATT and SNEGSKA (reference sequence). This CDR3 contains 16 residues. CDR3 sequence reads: CSARDLGRGVQETQYF. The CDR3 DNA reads TGCAGTGCTAGAGATCTCGGGCGGGGGGTCCAAGAGACCCAGTACTTC.

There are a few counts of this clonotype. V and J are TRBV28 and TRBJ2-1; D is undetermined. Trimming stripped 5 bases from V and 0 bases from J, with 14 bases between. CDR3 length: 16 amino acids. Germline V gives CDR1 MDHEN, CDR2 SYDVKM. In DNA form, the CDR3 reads TGTGCCAGCAGTCCTATCTTCCTTGGCTCCTACAATGAGCAGTTCTTC. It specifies CASSPIFLGSYNEQFF.

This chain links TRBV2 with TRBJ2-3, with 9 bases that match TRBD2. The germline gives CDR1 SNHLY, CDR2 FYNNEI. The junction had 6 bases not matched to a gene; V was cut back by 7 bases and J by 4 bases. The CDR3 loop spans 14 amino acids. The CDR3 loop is CASTGLASADTQYF. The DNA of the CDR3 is TGTGCCAGCACCGGACTAGCGTCCGCAGATACGCAGTATTTT. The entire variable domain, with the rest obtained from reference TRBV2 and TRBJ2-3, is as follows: EPEVTQTPSHQVTQMGQEVILRCVPISNHLYFYWYRQILGQKVEFLVSFYNNEISEKSEIFDDQFSVERPDGSNFTLKIRSTKLEDSAMYFCASTGLASADTQYFGPGTRLTVL.

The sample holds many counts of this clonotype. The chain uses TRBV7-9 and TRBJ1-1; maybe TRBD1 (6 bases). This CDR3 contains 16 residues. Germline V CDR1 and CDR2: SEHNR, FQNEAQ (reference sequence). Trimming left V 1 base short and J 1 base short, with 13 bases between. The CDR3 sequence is CASSLVGRTANTEAFF. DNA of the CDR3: TGTGCCAGCAGCTTAGTAGGTCGGACAGCGAACACTGAAGCTTTCTTT.

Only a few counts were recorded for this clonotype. CDR3: CSASLAGGPHTQYF. CDR3 bases: TGCAGTGCTAGTCTGGCGGGAGGGCCGCATACGCAGTATTTT. The chain employs TRBV20-1 and TRBJ2-3; 9 nucleotides align to TRBD2. Unmatched junction bases numbered 8, after V lost 3 bases and J lost 7 bases. This CDR3 is 14 amino acids long. The germline V gene has CDR1 DFQATT and CDR2 SNEGSKA (reference sequence).

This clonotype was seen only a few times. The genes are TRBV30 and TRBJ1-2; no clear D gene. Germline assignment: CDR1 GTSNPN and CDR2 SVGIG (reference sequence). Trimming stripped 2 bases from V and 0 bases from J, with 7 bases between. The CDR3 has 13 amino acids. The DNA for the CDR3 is TGTGCCTGGAGTCAAGGGTCTAACTATGGCTACACCTTC. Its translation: CAWSQGSNYGYTF.